The 24 T cell receptor beta chains listed next were all sequenced from one sample in a study of cytomegalovirus exposure and HLA in healthy donors (dated by TCRdb to the late 2010s). Library creation used the immunoSEQ multiplex PCR assay. The multiplex PCR relied on a mix of 60 forward primers for TCR Vbeta segments and 13 reverse primers for TCR Jbeta segments. TCRdb took over this immuneACCESS table, retaining in-frame rearrangements with V and J assigned. Such tables are incomplete; in checked studies, under half of the missing clones stem from an unresolved V gene, and the remainder is unexplained. The sample table lists some 200,000 clones, just under 80% of them with a count of one. Clones ranked in the top ten supply about 3% of the sample. The sequencing sample was made of PBMCs. Receptors were obtained from a female donor in good health and CMV-seronegative.

This clone was picked up a small number of times. The chain uses TRBV2 and TRBJ2-1; the D gene is possibly TRBD2 (5 bases). Trimming took off 6 bases at V and 1 base at J, with 10 bases between the two ends. Germline CDR1 is SNHLY and CDR2 is FYNNEI. The CDR3 totals 14 residues. The CDR3 reads CASRQDLSYNEQFF. The CDR3 nucleotides read TGTGCCAGCAGGCAGGACTTGTCCTACAATGAGCAGTTCTTC.

This chain uses TRBV6-1 with TRBJ2-5; D is possibly TRBD1 (5 bases). The CDR3 is 15 amino acids. Germline CDR1 reads MNHNS; CDR2 reads SASEGT. The V gene lost 2 bases and the J gene lost 4 bases, with 14 bases spanning the gap. This chain's CDR3 is CASSEWGSTIETQYF. The CDR3 bases are TGTGCCAGCAGTGAATGGGGCAGCACGATAGAGACCCAGTACTTC.

This clone appeared a single time. The CDR3 DNA is TGTGCCAGCAGCTTATGGATGCCGGGACTAGCGGGACAAGAGACCCAGTACTTC. It specifies CASSLWMPGLAGQETQYF. The genes are TRBV11-3 and TRBJ2-5; 13 bases are shared with TRBD2. Germline V gene sequence: CDR1 SGHNT, CDR2 YENEEA. The trim removed 2 bases at V and 2 bases at J, leaving 8 bases unmatched. The CDR3 consists of 18 residues. Full variable domain (outside the CDR3, taken from reference TRBV11-3 and TRBJ2-5): EAGVVQSPRYKIIEKKQPVAFWCNPISGHNTLYWYLQNLGQGPELLIRYENEEAVDDSQLPKDRFSAERLKGVDSTLKIQPAELGDSAVYLCASSLWMPGLAGQETQYFGPGTRLLVL.

This clone has more than one count but fewer than ten. The chain employs TRBV5-4 and TRBJ2-5, with 11 bases identical to TRBD2. The CDR3 is made up of 15 amino acids. The germline gives CDR1 SGHNT, CDR2 YYREEE (reference sequence). Trimming took 5 bases from V and 5 from J; bases not matched to a gene: 8. The CDR3 spells CASSVGSGRGETQYF. CDR3 bases: TGTGCCAGCAGTGTCGGTAGCGGGAGGGGGGAGACCCAGTACTTC.

CDR3 coding DNA: TGTGCCAGCCGAGGGGGCGGTGGCTACACCTTC. Amino acid sequence: CASRGGGGYTF. The J gene is TRBJ1-2, the V gene TRBV27; 7 nucleotides match TRBD1. The J segment lost 7 bases and the V segment lost 8 bases, leaving 4 bases of the junction unmatched. This CDR3 is built from 11 residues. CDR1 is MNHEY, CDR2 SMNVEV, per germline (reference sequence).

This rearrangement joins TRBV27 to TRBJ2-1; unclear D gene. V gave up 6 bases and J gave up 6 bases, with 9 bases separating them. The germline gives CDR1 MNHEY, CDR2 SMNVEV (reference sequence). The CDR3 loop spans 12 amino acids. The CDR3 is CASSPIGNEQFF. The DNA of the CDR3 is TGTGCCAGCAGCCCGATCGGCAATGAGCAGTTCTTC.

The chain couples TRBV30 to TRBJ1-2; possible D gene TRBD1, 6 bases. Germline CDR1 and CDR2: GTSNPN and SVGIG (reference sequence). V dropped 2 bases and J dropped 6 bases, with 25 bases sitting between them. The CDR3 is 17 amino acids. The CDR3, as DNA: TGTGCCTGGAGTAGTAGCTTGGGGGGGGCGCGTTTTAATGGCTACACCTTC. Translating gives CAWSSSLGGARFNGYTF.

This clone was recorded once. The gene calls are TRBV2 and TRBJ1-5, with 7 positions matching TRBD1. Germline V gene sequence: CDR1 SNHLY, CDR2 FYNNEI. CDR3 length equals 16 residues. The trim removed 4 bases at V and 0 bases at J, leaving 6 bases unmatched. CDR3 coding DNA: TGTGCCAGCAGTGTACTCGCAGGGGGTAGCAATCAGCCCCAGCATTTT. Its protein product is CASSVLAGGSNQPQHF.

V and J are TRBV19 and TRBJ1-1; tentative D call: TRBD1 (5 bases). This CDR3 has 15 amino acids. The germline CDR1 and CDR2 sequences are LNHDA and SQIVND (reference sequence). The V gene lost 6 bases and the J gene lost 5 bases, with 19 bases spanning the gap. The CDR3 here is CASSNQGLVGTEAFF. CDR3 bases: TGTGCCAGTAGCAACCAGGGTCTCGTTGGGACTGAAGCTTTCTTT.

This clone was counted between two and nine times. The chain employs TRBV7-9 and TRBJ1-2; D may be TRBD1 (5 bases). Germline V lookup: CDR1 SEHNR, CDR2 FQNEAQ (reference sequence). V lost 5 bases and J lost 4, with 11 bases in between. CDR3 length: 13 residues. CDR3 residues: CASSMTDIYGYTF. CDR3 sequence (DNA): TGTGCCAGCAGCATGACAGATATCTATGGCTACACCTTC.

The genes are TRBV7-3 and TRBJ1-1, with 8 bases identical to TRBD1. The germline V gene has CDR1 SGHTA and CDR2 FQGTGA. The V segment lost 5 bases and the J segment 3 bases; nucleotides outside the gene matches: 2. The CDR3 has 13 amino acids. CDR3 coding DNA: TGTGCCAGCAGCCCGACAGGGGACACTGAAGCTTTCTTT. Protein: CASSPTGDTEAFF.

This sequence joins TRBV10-3 and TRBJ2-1; 11 nucleotides align to TRBD1. CDR3 length: 15 amino acids. In germline, CDR1 is ENHRY, CDR2 SYGVKD. V lost 3 bases to trimming and J lost 8 bases; unmatched junction nucleotides: 6. This CDR3 is CAISDPGQGVYEQFF. The CDR3 coding sequence is TGTGCCATCAGTGACCCGGGACAGGGGGTCTATGAGCAGTTCTTC.

This chain connects TRBV4-2 to TRBJ1-1; 7 nucleotides match TRBD1. CDR1 and CDR2 from the germline V gene are LGHNA and YNFKEQ. V gave up 4 bases and J gave up 1 base; unmatched junction bases: 3. This CDR3 contains 14 residues. The CDR3, as DNA: TGTGCCAGCAGCCCGACAGGGAGGAACACTGAAGCTTTCTTT. Translation gives CASSPTGRNTEAFF.

In its sample, this clone was seen once. V and J are TRBV18 and TRBJ2-1, with D possibly being TRBD1 (6 bases). The germline CDR1 and CDR2 sequences are KGHSH and LQKENI. The V end lost 3 bases, the J end lost 6 bases, and 18 bases lay between the germline ends. The CDR3 is made up of 16 amino acids. CDR3 DNA sequence: TGTGCCAGCTCACCGGAGTGGGACATGGGGGTCAATGAGCAGTTCTTC. Translating gives CASSPEWDMGVNEQFF.

The V and J genes are TRBV7-3 and TRBJ1-6, with 8 bases matching TRBD1. The germline V gene has CDR1 SGHTA and CDR2 FQGTGA. The CDR3 covers 15 residues. V shed 5 bases and J 6 bases; nucleotides not matched to a gene: 6. This CDR3 reads CASSLGQGGNSPLHF. CDR3 nucleotides: TGTGCCAGCAGCCTCGGACAGGGTGGTAATTCACCCCTCCACTTT.

The chain has TRBV4-3 and TRBJ2-1, with 11 bases matching TRBD2. CDR1 is LGHNA and CDR2 is YSLEER in the germline V gene. The CDR3 spans 15 residues. The J segment lost 4 bases and the V segment lost 5 bases, leaving 4 bases of the junction unmatched. The CDR3 here is CASSTGLAAYNEQFF. Written as DNA, the CDR3 is TGCGCCAGCAGCACGGGACTAGCGGCTTACAATGAGCAGTTCTTC.

The chain recombines TRBV16 with TRBJ1-2; 8 bases are a match to TRBD1. The germline V gene has CDR1 KGHSY and CDR2 FQNENV. This CDR3 region has 14 residues. With V trimmed by 4 bases and J by 5 bases, 6 bases remained unmatched. In nucleotides, the CDR3 is TGTGCCAGCAGCCCTAGGACAGGGCAATATGGCTACACCTTC. Protein: CASSPRTGQYGYTF. Filled out from reference TRBV16 and TRBJ1-2, the complete variable domain reads GEEVAQTPKHLVRGEGQKAKLYCAPIKGHSYVFWYQQVLKNEFKFLISFQNENVFDETGMPKERFSAKCLPNSPCSLEIQATKLEDSAVYFCASSPRTGQYGYTFGSGTRLTVV.

The chain couples TRBV27 to TRBJ1-5; unclear D gene. The V gene's germline CDR1 is MNHEY and CDR2 SMNVEV (reference sequence). This CDR3 region has 15 residues. Trimming took off 7 bases at V and 4 bases at J, with 17 bases between the two ends. For the CDR3, the DNA is TGTGCCAGCAAGGCGGAGGGAACTCTTAATCAGCCCCAGCATTTT. Its protein is CASKAEGTLNQPQHF.

V gene TRBV28 combines with J gene TRBJ2-1; 8 bases fit TRBD2. Trimming took 6 bases from V and 3 from J; bases not matched to a gene: 10. The CDR3 consists of 16 residues. Germline V gene sequence: CDR1 MDHEN, CDR2 SYDVKM. The CDR3 region is CASSLGWTSSYNEQFF. CDR3 in DNA: TGTGCCAGCAGCCTAGGGTGGACTAGCAGCTACAATGAGCAGTTCTTC.

V gene TRBV27 combines with J gene TRBJ2-7, with TRBD1 matching 8 bases. The CDR3 contains 14 residues. After removal of 6 bases from V and 2 bases from J, the junction contained 6 bases not matched to a gene. Germline CDR1 MNHEY, CDR2 SMNVEV (reference sequence). The CDR3 nucleotides read TGTGCCAGCAGAAAACAGGGGGGCGCCTACGAGCAGTACTTC. Protein: CASRKQGGAYEQYF.

The chain is built from TRBV2 and TRBJ2-7; the D gene is possibly TRBD1 (6 bases). This CDR3 has 13 amino acids. V lost 6 bases and J 4 bases, leaving 13 bases between the germline ends. In germline, CDR1 is SNHLY, CDR2 FYNNEI. The CDR3 loop reads CASRTGQTYEQYF. The CDR3, as DNA: TGTGCCAGCAGAACCGGACAGACATACGAGCAGTACTTC. Variable domain in full (rest from reference TRBV2 and TRBJ2-7): EPEVTQTPSHQVTQMGQEVILRCVPISNHLYFYWYRQILGQKVEFLVSFYNNEISEKSEIFDDQFSVERPDGSNFTLKIRSTKLEDSAMYFCASRTGQTYEQYFGPGTRLTVT.

V gene TRBV7-3 combines with J gene TRBJ2-5, with D possibly being TRBD2 (6 bases). CDR3 length equals 13 residues. The germline CDR1 and CDR2 sequences are SGHTA and FQGTGA. The V end was cut by 5 bases, the J end by 4 bases, with 11 bases between. The CDR3 coding sequence is TGTGCCAGCAGCCCGGGACTCCTAGAGACCCAGTACTTC. It specifies CASSPGLLETQYF. Supplemented by reference TRBV7-3 and TRBJ2-5, the full variable domain reads GAGVSQTPSNKVTEKGKYVELRCDPISGHTALYWYRQSLGQGPEFLIYFQGTGAADDSGLPNDRFFAVRPEGSVSTLKIQRTERGDSAVYLCASSPGLLETQYFGPGTRLLVL.

This chain joins TRBV5-1 and TRBJ1-3; possible D gene TRBD1, 6 bases. CDR3 size: 16 residues. The V gene lost 5 bases and the J gene lost 0 bases, with 15 bases spanning the gap. Germline CDR1 and CDR2: SGHRS and YFSETQ. The CDR3, as DNA: TGCGCCAGCAGTTACGAGGGACATCTCTCTGGAAACACCATATATTTT. It is translated as CASSYEGHLSGNTIYF. The entire variable domain, with the rest obtained from reference TRBV5-1 and TRBJ1-3, is as follows: KAGVTQTPRYLIKTRGQQVTLSCSPISGHRSVSWYQQTPGQGLQFLFEYFSETQRNKGNFPGRFSGRQFSNSRSEMNVSTLELGDSALYLCASSYEGHLSGNTIYFGEGSWLTVV.

The chain combines TRBV10-3 with TRBJ2-3; TRBD2 agrees at 7 bases. This CDR3 has 14 residues. CDR1 and CDR2 (germline): ENHRY, SYGVKD. V dropped 3 bases and J dropped 2; count of bases not matched to a gene: 2. The CDR3 here is CAISDGLDTDTQYF. CDR3 DNA: TGTGCCATCAGTGACGGACTAGACACAGATACGCAGTATTTT.